The 9 T cell receptor beta chains presented below share a single source sample, sequenced in a study of cytomegalovirus exposure and HLA in healthy donors. PCR used 60 Vbeta primers and 13 Jbeta primers. Libraries were prepared by immunoSEQ multiplex PCR; TCRdb keeps only in-frame clonotypes and omits some of them. This table holds more than 85,000 clones, approximately 63% found once. Material for sequencing was PBMCs. Every receptor here comes from a woman between 25 and 40 years old in good health and CMV-seronegative.

The chain carries TRBV27 and TRBJ2-7; TRBD1 aligns across 8 bases. Germline V gives CDR1 MNHEY, CDR2 SMNVEV (reference sequence). This CDR3 is built from 15 residues. V shed 6 bases, J shed 5 bases, and the junction held 12 bases outside the gene matches. CDR3: CASSLRDRPANEQYF. CDR3 coding DNA: TGTGCCAGCAGCCTCCGGGACAGGCCCGCCAACGAGCAGTACTTC.

This chain uses TRBV5-1 with TRBJ1-5; 8 positions match TRBD1. CDR1 and CDR2 from the germline V gene are SGHRS and YFSETQ. The length of the CDR3 is 15 residues. Unmatched junction bases numbered 7, after V lost 4 bases and J lost 4 bases. CDR3 nucleotide sequence: TGCGCCAGCAGCCCGACAGGGGAAGGGAATCAGCCCCAGCATTTT. It specifies CASSPTGEGNQPQHF.

This clone came up a few times. This chain connects TRBV28 to TRBJ1-2; 7 nucleotides align to TRBD1. Germline V gives CDR1 MDHEN, CDR2 SYDVKM. The CDR3 totals 14 residues. The junction had 1 base not matched to a gene; V was cut back by 2 bases and J by 1 base. The chain's CDR3 is CASSLTGVNYGYTF. CDR3 bases: TGTGCCAGCAGTTTAACAGGGGTTAACTATGGCTACACCTTC.

This clone was recorded only once. The chain uses TRBV6-5 and TRBJ2-7, with 9 bases fitting TRBD2. V was clipped by 6 bases and J by 3 bases; unmatched bases: 6. CDR1 is MNHEY and CDR2 is SVGAGI in the germline V gene. The CDR3 loop spans 14 amino acids. CDR3 bases: TGTGCCAGCAGGGGTAGCGGGAGCCTCTACGAGCAGTACTTC. Amino acids: CASRGSGSLYEQYF.

This chain links TRBV11-2 with TRBJ1-4; perhaps TRBD1 as D (6 bases). The CDR3 loop spans 15 amino acids. Trimming took 6 bases from V and 3 from J, leaving 14 bases between them. Germline V CDR1 and CDR2: SGHAT, FQNNGV. The CDR3 nucleotides read TGTGCCAGCAGACGAACCGACAGGCCTAATGAAAAACTGTTTTTT. This encodes CASRRTDRPNEKLFF.

J is TRBJ2-7 and V is TRBV29-1, with 7 bases matching TRBD1. This CDR3 is built from 11 residues. The V gene's germline CDR1 is SQVTM and CDR2 ANQGSEA. DNA for the CDR3: TGCAGGCCGGGACAGTCCTACGAGCAGTACTTC. This sequence encodes CRPGQSYEQYF.

The chain couples TRBV10-1 to TRBJ2-7, with 8 bases lining up with TRBD1. V trimming: 4 bases; J trimming: 6 bases; junction bases outside the gene matches: 14. Germline V gives CDR1 WNHNN, CDR2 SYGVQD (reference sequence). This CDR3 has 16 amino acids. This CDR3 reads CASSAEAGGPWTEQYF. The DNA of the CDR3 is TGCGCCAGCAGTGCCGAGGCAGGGGGCCCCTGGACCGAGCAGTACTTC.

A few counts support this clone. This chain uses TRBV19 with TRBJ2-6, with D perhaps matching TRBD2 (6 bases). Germline V CDR1 and CDR2: LNHDA, SQIVND (reference sequence). The CDR3 loop spans 15 amino acids. The V and J ends lost 4 bases and 2 bases respectively, with 9 bases between them. The CDR3 reads CASSRGEAGANVLTF. The DNA of the CDR3 is TGTGCCAGTAGTAGGGGGGAGGCTGGGGCCAACGTCCTGACTTTC.

V and J are TRBV29-1 and TRBJ2-7, with TRBD2 as a possible D gene (7 bases). V lost 3 bases and J 5 bases, leaving 23 bases between the germline ends. Germline V CDR1 and CDR2: SQVTM, ANQGSEA. The CDR3 runs to 16 residues. The CDR3 sequence: CSVEGGGTSSGNEQYF. CDR3 in DNA: TGCAGCGTTGAGGGGGGAGGGACAAGCTCGGGGAACGAGCAGTACTTC.